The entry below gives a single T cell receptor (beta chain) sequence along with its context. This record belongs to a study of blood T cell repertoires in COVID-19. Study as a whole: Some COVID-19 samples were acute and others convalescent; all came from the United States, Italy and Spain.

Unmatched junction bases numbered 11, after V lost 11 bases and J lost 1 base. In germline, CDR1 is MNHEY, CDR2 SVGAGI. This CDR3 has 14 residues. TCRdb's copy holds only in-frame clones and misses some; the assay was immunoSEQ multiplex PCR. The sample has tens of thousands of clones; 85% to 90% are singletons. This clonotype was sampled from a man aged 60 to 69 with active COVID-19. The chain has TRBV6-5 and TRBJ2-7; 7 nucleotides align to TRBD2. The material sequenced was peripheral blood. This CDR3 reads CAVGTKASSYEQYF. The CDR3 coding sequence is TGTGCCGTCGGGACTAAAGCCAGTTCCTACGAGCAGTACTTC.